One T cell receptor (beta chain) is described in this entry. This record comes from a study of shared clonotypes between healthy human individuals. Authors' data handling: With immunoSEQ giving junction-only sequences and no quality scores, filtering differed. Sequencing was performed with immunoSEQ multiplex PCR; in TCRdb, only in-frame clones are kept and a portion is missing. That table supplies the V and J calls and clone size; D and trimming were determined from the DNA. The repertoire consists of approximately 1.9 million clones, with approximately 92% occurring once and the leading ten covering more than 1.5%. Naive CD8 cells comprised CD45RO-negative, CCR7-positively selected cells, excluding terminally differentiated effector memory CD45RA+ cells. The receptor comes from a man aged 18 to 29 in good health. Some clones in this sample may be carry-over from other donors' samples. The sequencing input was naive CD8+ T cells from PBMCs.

As DNA, the CDR3 is TGTGCCAGCAGCCCCCAGGGGCGCTACGAGCAGTACTTC. Translation: CASSPQGRYEQYF. V is TRBV13 and J is TRBJ2-7; TRBD1 might be the D (6 bases). Germline CDR1 and CDR2: PRHDT and FYEKMQ (reference sequence). The V end lost 5 bases, the J end lost 3 bases, and 11 bases lay between the germline ends. The CDR3 extends over 13 amino acids.